This T cell receptor (beta chain) stems from a study of human T cells and chemical hapten exposure. Study-level results: Controls formed significantly fewer large CDR3 similarity clusters than expanded TCRs did.

In germline, CDR1 is SGHTA, CDR2 FQGNSA. There are 14 residues in the CDR3. The V and J ends lost 0 bases and 5 bases respectively, with 10 bases between them. TCRdb re-called the RACE reads with MiXCR, one entry per CDR3 protein. The top ten clones hold over 0.85% of a sample with about 120,000 distinct CDR3 sequences, roughly 13% of them seen once. The time point here: patch test 1, 2 weeks after DPC sensitization. Treatment meaning: therapeutic diphenylcyclopropenone sensitization with weekly scalp DPC. This clonotype was detected only a few times. Its target is not known. The rearrangement uses TRBV7-2 and TRBJ1-1, with D possibly matching TRBD1 (5 bases). This receptor was identified in a man younger than 35 with alopecia areata. Some clones in this sample may be carry-over from other donors' samples. Here the sequenced sample was whole blood, taken in connection with sensitization to the hapten diphenylcyclopropenone (DPC). The CDR3 region is CASSLAPGRTEAFF. Here the CDR3 DNA reads TGTGCCAGCAGCTTAGCTCCGGGACGGACTGAAGCTTTCTTT.